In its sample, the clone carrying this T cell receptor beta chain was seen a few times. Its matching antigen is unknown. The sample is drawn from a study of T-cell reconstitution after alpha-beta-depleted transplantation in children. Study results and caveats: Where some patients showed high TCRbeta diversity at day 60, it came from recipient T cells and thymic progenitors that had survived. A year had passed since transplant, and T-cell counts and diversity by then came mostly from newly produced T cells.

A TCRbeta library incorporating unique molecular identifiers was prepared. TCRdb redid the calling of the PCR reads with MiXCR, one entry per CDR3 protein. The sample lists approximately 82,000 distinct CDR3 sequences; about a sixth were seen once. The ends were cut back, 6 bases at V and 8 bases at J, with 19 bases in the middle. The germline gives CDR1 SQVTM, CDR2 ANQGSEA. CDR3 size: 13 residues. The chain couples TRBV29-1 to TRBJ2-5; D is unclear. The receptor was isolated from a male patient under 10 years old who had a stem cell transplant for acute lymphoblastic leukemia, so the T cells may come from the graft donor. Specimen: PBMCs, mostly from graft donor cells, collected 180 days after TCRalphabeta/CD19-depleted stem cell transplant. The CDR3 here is CSVVFYSTDTQYF. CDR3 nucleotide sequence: TGCAGCGTAGTTTTTTACTCTACCGACACCCAGTACTTC. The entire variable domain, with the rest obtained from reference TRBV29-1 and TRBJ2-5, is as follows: SAVISQKPSRDICQRGTSLTIQCQVDSQVTMMFWYRQQPGQSLTLIATANQGSEATYESGFVIDKFPISRPNLTFSTLTVSNMSPEDSSIYLCSVVFYSTDTQYFGPGTRLLVL.